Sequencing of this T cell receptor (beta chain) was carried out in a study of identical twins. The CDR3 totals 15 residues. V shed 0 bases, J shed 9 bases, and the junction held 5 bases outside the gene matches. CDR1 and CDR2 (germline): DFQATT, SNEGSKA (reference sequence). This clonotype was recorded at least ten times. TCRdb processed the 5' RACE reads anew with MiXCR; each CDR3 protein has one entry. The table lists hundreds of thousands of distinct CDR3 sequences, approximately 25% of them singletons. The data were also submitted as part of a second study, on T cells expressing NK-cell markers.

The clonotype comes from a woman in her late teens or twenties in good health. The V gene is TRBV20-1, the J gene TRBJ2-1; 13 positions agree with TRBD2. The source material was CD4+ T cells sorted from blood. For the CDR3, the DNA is TGCAGTGCTAGAGATCCCAGGACTAGCGGGAGTGAGCAGTTCTTC. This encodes CSARDPRTSGSEQFF.